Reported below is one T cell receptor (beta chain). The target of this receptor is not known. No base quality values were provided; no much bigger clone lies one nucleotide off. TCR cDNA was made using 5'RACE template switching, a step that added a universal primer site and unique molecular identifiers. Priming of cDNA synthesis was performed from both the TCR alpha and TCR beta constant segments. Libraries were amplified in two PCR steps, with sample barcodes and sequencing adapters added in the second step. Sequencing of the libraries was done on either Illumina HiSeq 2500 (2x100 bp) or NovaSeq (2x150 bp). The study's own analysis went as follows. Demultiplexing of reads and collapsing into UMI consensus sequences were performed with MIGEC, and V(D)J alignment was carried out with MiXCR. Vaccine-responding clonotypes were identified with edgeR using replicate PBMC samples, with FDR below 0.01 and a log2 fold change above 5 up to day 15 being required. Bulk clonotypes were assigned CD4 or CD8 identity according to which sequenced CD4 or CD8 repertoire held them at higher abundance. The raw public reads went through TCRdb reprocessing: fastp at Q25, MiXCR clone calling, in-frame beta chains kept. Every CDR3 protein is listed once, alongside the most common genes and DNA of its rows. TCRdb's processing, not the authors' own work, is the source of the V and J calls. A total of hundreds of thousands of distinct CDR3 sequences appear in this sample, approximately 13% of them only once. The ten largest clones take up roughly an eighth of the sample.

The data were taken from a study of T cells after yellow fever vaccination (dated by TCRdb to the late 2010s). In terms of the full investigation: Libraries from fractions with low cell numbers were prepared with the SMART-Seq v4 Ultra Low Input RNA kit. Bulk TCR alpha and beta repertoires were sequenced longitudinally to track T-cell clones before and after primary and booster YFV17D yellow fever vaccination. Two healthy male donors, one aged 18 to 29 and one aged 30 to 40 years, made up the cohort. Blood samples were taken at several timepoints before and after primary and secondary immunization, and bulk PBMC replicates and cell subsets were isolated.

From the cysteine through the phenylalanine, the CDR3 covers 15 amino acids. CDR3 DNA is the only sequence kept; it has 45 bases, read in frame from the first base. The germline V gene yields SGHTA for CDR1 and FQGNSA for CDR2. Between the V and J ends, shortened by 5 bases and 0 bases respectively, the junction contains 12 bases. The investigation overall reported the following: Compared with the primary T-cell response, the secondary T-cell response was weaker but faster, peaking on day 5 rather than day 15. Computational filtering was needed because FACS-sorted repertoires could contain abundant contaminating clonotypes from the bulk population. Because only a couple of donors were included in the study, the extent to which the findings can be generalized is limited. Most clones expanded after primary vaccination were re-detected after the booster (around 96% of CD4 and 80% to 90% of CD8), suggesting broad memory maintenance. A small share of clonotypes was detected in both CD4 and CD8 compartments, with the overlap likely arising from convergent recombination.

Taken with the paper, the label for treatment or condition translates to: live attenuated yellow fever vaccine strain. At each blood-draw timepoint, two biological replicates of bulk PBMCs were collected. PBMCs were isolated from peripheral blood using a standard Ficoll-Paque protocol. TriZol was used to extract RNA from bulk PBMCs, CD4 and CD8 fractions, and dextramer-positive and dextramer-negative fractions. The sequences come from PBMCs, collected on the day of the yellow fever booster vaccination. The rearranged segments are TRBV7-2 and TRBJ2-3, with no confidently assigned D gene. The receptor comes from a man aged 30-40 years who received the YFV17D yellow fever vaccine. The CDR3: CASSLGPTSTDTQYF. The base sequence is TGTGCCAGCAGCCTTGGGCCCACCAGCACAGATACGCAGTATTTT.